Below, 9 T cell receptor beta chains from the same sample are listed, as sequenced in a study of vaccination and CD4 T cells after COVID-19. As to treatment: roughly ten-day PBMC culture with coronavirus spike peptide pools or control peptides (ViraFEST assay). Pre-COVID-19 pandemic sampling (2011-2018) yielded the unexposed donor's CD4+ T cells. Oncomine TCR Beta short-read sequencing was applied to DNA from cultured CD4+ T cells. In TCRdb, the PCR reads were re-called with MiXCR into one record per CDR3 protein. The sample has around 6,100 distinct CDR3 sequences, approximately 45% seen once; the top ten hold 38%. Their target antigens are unknown. Material: CD4+ T cells from blood, cultured in vitro. The receptors here all came from a human donor in good health.

The CDR3 loop is CAISESWESYNEQFF. The CDR3 nucleotides read TGTGCCATCAGTGAGTCGTGGGAGTCCTACAATGAGCAGTTCTTC. The rearrangement joins TRBV10-3 to TRBJ2-1; tentatively, D is TRBD2 (5 bases). Between the trimmed V and J ends, which lost 0 bases and 1 base, there was a span of 7 bases. Germline lookup yields CDR1 ENHRY and CDR2 SYGVKD. The CDR3 is made up of 15 amino acids.

A few counts support this clonotype. The V gene is TRBV7-8, the J gene TRBJ1-5; the D gene is possibly TRBD1 (5 bases). The CDR3 loop spans 14 amino acids. Germline CDR1 is SGHVS and CDR2 is FQNEAQ. The germline V and J ends were trimmed by 3 bases and 7 bases, with 13 bases remaining between them. The CDR3, as DNA: TGTGCCAGCAGCTTGGACACTAGGGAGCAGCCCCAGCATTTT. It codes for CASSLDTREQPQHF. The variable domain in full, with the rest retrieved from reference TRBV7-8 and TRBJ1-5, is GAGVSQSPRYKVAKRGQDVALRCDPISGHVSLFWYQQALGQGPEFLTYFQNEAQLDKSGLPSDRFFAERPEGSVSTLKIQRTQQEDSAVYLCASSLDTREQPQHFGDGTRLSIL.

This chain uses TRBV27 with TRBJ2-2, with TRBD1 as a possible D gene (7 bases). Germline V lookup: CDR1 MNHEY, CDR2 SMNVEV (reference sequence). Between the trimmed V and J ends, which lost 2 bases and 3 bases, there was a span of 16 bases. The CDR3 length is 17 residues. CDR3 nucleotide sequence: TGTGCCAGCAGTTTAGCTGTCGACAGGGAGGACACCGGGGAGCTGTTTTTT. As protein: CASSLAVDREDTGELFF.

The CDR3 DNA reads as TGTGCCAGCAGTGACTTTTCGAACTATGGCTACACCTTC. Its protein is CASSDFSNYGYTF. The chain carries TRBV2 and TRBJ1-2; no reliable D call. Germline assignment: CDR1 SNHLY and CDR2 FYNNEI. CDR3 size: 13 residues. Trimming pared 3 bases from V and 2 bases from J, leaving 7 bases between.

V and J are TRBV20-1 and TRBJ2-5, with 8 bases matching TRBD2. The germline V gene has CDR1 DFQATT and CDR2 SNEGSKA (reference sequence). This CDR3 has 14 residues. J gave up 5 bases and V 1 base, and 6 bases lay outside the gene matches. This CDR3 is CSARVPGGGETQYF. The DNA for the CDR3 is TGCAGTGCTAGAGTCCCCGGGGGGGGGGAGACCCAGTACTTC.

This clonotype was seen more than once but under ten times. The chain joins TRBV7-8 to TRBJ2-2, with D possibly TRBD1 on 5 matching bases. The CDR3 length is 14 residues. The germline V and J ends were trimmed by 1 base and 6 bases, with 9 bases remaining between them. Germline-derived CDR1 and CDR2 are SGHVS and FQNEAQ. In DNA, the CDR3 is TGTGCCAGCAGCTTAGTATCAGGGCCCGGGGAGCTGTTTTTT. This gives the protein CASSLVSGPGELFF. Using reference TRBV7-8 and TRBJ2-2 for the parts outside the CDR3, the full variable domain is GAGVSQSPRYKVAKRGQDVALRCDPISGHVSLFWYQQALGQGPEFLTYFQNEAQLDKSGLPSDRFFAERPEGSVSTLKIQRTQQEDSAVYLCASSLVSGPGELFFGEGSRLTVL.

The chain couples TRBV6-1 to TRBJ2-3; either TRBD1 or TRBD2 may fit D (6 bases each). Trimming pared 5 bases from V and 1 base from J, leaving 19 bases between. CDR3 length equals 17 residues. Per the germline V gene, CDR1 is MNHNS and CDR2 is SASEGT. CDR3 DNA sequence: TGTGCCAGCAGTAGGGTGGGGGGCGCGGTTGGCACAGATACGCAGTATTTT. Protein sequence: CASSRVGGAVGTDTQYF.

The chain uses TRBV2 and TRBJ2-2; D ambiguous. V lost 6 bases, J lost 6 bases, and 23 bases lay in between. This CDR3 is 17 amino acids long. Germline V gives CDR1 SNHLY, CDR2 FYNNEI. Here the CDR3 reads CASSVQSDQALAGELFF. CDR3 bases: TGTGCCAGCAGCGTGCAGTCTGACCAAGCATTAGCCGGGGAGCTGTTTTTT.

This clonotype was picked up a small number of times. The chain recombines TRBV24-1 with TRBJ1-1, with D uncertain. This CDR3 spans 11 amino acids. Per the germline V gene, CDR1 is KGHDR and CDR2 is SFDVKD. With 3 bases removed from V and 7 bases from J, the gap between germline ends came to 5 bases. CDR3 loop: CATSDGIEAFF. As DNA, the CDR3 is TGTGCCACCAGTGATGGGATTGAAGCTTTCTTT.